This TCR beta chain was sequenced in a study of shared clonotypes between healthy human individuals. Study-level points and caveats: A generally larger estimated richness was seen in naive subsets than in memory subsets.

The naive CD8 subset, CD45RO-negative cells positively selected for CCR7, excluded terminally differentiated effector memory CD45RA+ cells. Recent vaccinations or acute infections were absent in the healthy HIV-negative adult donors. In the authors' methods: Because ImmunoSEQ provided only junction sequences with no quality scores, the filtering differed. Generated by immunoSEQ multiplex PCR, the TCRdb table keeps only in-frame clones and is missing some. The V and J calls and clone size come from that table; D and trimming were worked out from the DNA. There are roughly 550,000 clones in the sample; around 95% occur only once, and around 0.097% lies in the top ten. This CDR3 has 17 residues. V dropped 4 bases and J dropped 0 bases, with 14 bases sitting between them. Germline V gene sequence: CDR1 SGHTS, CDR2 YDEGEE. Remarks on this clone: The antigen remains undetermined.

The rearrangement links TRBV5-8 to TRBJ2-6; possible D gene TRBD1, 6 bases. The source is a woman in her twenties or thirties in good health. The sample comprised naive CD8+ T cells sorted from blood. The DNA for the CDR3 is TGTGCCAGCAGCAGGGGGTATCCCCTCTCTGGGGCCAACGTCCTGACTTTC. Residues: CASSRGYPLSGANVLTF. The whole variable domain, remainder taken from reference TRBV5-8 and TRBJ2-6, is EAGVTQSPTHLIKTRGQQATLRCSPISGHTSVYWYQQALGLGLQFLLWYDEGEERNRGNFPPRFSGRQFPNYSSELNVNALELEDSALYLCASSRGYPLSGANVLTFGAGSRLTVL.